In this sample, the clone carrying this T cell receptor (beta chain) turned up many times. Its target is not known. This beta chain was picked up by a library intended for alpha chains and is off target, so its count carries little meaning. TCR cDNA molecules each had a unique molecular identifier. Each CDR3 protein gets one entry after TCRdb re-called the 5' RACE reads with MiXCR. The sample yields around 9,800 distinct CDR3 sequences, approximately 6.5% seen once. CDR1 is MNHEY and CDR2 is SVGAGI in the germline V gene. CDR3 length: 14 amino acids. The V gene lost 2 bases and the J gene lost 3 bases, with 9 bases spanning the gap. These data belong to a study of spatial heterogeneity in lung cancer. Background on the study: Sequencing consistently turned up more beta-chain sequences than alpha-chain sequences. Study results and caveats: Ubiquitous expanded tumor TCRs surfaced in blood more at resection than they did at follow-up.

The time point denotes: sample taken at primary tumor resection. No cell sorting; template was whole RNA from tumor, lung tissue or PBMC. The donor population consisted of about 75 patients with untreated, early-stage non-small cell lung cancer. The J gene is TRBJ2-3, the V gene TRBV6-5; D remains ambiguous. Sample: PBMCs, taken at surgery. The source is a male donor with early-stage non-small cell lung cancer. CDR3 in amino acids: CASSYRMQTDTQYF. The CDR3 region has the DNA TGTGCCAGCAGTTACCGAATGCAGACAGATACGCAGTATTTT.